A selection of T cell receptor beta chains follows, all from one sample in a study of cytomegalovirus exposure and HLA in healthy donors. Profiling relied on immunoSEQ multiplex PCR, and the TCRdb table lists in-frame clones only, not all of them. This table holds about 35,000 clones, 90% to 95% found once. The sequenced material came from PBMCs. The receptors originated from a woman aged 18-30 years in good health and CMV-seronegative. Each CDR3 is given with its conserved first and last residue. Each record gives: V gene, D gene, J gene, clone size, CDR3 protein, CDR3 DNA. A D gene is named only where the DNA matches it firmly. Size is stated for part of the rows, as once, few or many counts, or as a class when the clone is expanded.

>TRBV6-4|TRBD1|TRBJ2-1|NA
CASSPGTGGPGEQFF
TGTGCCAGCAGCCCCGGGACAGGGGGTCCGGGTGAGCAGTTCTTC
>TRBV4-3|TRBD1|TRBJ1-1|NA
CASSQVRGLGTEAFF
TGCGCCAGCAGCCAAGTAAGGGGGCTGGGGACTGAAGCTTTCTTT
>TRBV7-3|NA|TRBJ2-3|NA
CASSPYWDFPGEGETDTQYF
TGTGCCAGCAGCCCCTACTGGGACTTCCCGGGAGAAGGAGAGACAGATACGCAGTATTTT
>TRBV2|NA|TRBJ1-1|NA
CASRDPGLVNTEAFF
TGTGCCAGCAGGGATCCGGGACTCGTGAACACTGAAGCTTTCTTT
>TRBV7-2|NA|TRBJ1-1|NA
CASSLTSRNTEAFF
TGTGCCAGCAGCTTAACCTCGAGGAACACTGAAGCTTTCTTT
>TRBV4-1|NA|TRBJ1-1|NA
CASSQESRRVGAEAFF
TGCGCCAGCAGCCAAGAAAGTCGCAGGGTTGGTGCTGAAGCTTTCTTT
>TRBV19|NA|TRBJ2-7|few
CASSDRGYEQYF
TGTGCCAGTAGCGACCGGGGCTACGAGCAGTACTTC
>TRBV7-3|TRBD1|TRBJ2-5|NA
CASSSGTEETQYF
TGTGCCAGCAGCTCCGGGACAGAAGAGACCCAGTACTTC
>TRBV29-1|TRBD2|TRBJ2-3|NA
CSVEPRTSGRTDTQYF
TGCAGCGTTGAACCGAGGACTAGCGGGCGCACAGATACGCAGTATTTT
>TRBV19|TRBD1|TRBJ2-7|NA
CASSNYRGDEQYF
TGTGCCAGTAGCAATTACAGGGGTGACGAGCAGTACTTC
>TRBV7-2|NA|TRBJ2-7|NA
CASSLSGSSYEQYF
TGTGCCAGCAGCTTGTCCGGGAGCTCCTACGAGCAGTACTTC
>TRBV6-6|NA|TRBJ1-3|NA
CASSYSADSGNTIYF
TGTGCCAGCAGTTACTCGGCGGACTCTGGAAACACCATATATTTT
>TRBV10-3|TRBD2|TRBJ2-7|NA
CAIRAGGLSYEQYF
TGTGCCATAAGAGCGGGAGGGCTATCCTACGAGCAGTACTTC
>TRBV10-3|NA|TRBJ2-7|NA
CAISESPWRGSYEQYF
TGTGCCATCAGTGAGTCACCTTGGCGGGGCTCCTACGAGCAGTACTTC
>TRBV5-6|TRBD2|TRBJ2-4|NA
CASSRLAGDLLLAKNIQYF
TGTGCCAGCAGTCGACTAGCGGGGGACCTACTTCTAGCCAAAAACATTCAGTACTTC
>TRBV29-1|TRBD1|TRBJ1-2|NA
CSVGDRAGGYTF
TGCAGCGTTGGGGACAGGGCCGGTGGCTACACCTTC
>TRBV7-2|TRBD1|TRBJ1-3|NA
CASSSTGGVGNTIYF
TGTGCCAGCAGCTCGACAGGGGGCGTAGGAAACACCATATATTTT
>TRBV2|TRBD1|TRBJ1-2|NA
CASSLQGARGYTF
TGTGCCAGCAGTTTACAGGGGGCGCGAGGCTACACCTTC
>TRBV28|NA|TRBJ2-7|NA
CASSFEQGRAYEQYF
TGTGCCAGCAGTTTTGAACAGGGACGAGCCTACGAGCAGTACTTC
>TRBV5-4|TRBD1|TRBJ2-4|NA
CASSWGDRAKSKNIQYF
TGTGCCAGCAGCTGGGGTGACAGGGCAAAAAGCAAAAACATTCAGTACTTC
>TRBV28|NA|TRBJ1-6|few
CATGSSYNSPLHF
TGTGCCACGGGGAGCTCCTATAATTCACCCCTCCACTTT
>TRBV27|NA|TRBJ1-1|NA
CASSLSLGLGGAFF
TGTGCCAGCAGTTTATCCCTCGGACTTGGCGGAGCTTTCTTT
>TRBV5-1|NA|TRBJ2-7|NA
CASSLGASSEQYF
TGCGCCAGCAGCTTGGGGGCTAGCTCCGAGCAGTACTTC
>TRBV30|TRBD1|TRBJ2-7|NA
CAWSVRGQGVEQYF
TGTGCCTGGAGTGTACGAGGACAGGGTGTCGAGCAGTACTTC
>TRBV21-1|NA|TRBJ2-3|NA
CASSHRLAGDTDTQYF
TGTGCCAGCAGCCATCGACTAGCGGGGGACACAGATACGCAGTATTTT
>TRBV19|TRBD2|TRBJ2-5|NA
CASSKGTSGRLQETQYF
TGTGCCAGTAGTAAAGGGACTAGCGGCAGGTTACAAGAGACCCAGTACTTC
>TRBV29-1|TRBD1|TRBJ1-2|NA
CSVRTGRYGYTF
TGCAGCGTCCGGACAGGCCGCTATGGCTACACCTTC
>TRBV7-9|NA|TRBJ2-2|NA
CSSNRQGGGYTGELFF
TGTTCCAGCAATCGACAGGGTGGAGGGTACACCGGGGAGCTGTTTTTT
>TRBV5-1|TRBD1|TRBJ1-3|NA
CASSAHGTGGNTIYF
TGCGCCAGCAGCGCCCACGGGACAGGCGGAAACACCATATATTTT
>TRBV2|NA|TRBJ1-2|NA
CASSEPGRLYGYTF
TGTGCCAGCAGTGAACCGGGTCGACTCTATGGCTACACCTTC
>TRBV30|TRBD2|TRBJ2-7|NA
CAWALGAGVLQYF
TGTGCCTGGGCCCTTGGGGCGGGAGTGCTGCAGTACTTC
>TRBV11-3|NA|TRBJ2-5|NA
CASSLGQVGQETQYF
TGTGCCAGCAGCTTAGGTCAGGTGGGTCAAGAGACCCAGTACTTC
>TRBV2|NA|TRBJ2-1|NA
CASSRGTLSYNEQFF
TGTGCCAGCAGCCGTGGGACACTATCCTACAATGAGCAGTTCTTC
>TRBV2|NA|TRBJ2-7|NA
CASSGQGLNEQYF
TGTGCCAGCAGTGGGCAGGGGCTGAACGAGCAGTACTTC
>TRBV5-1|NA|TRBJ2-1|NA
CASSGGGADPGEQFF
TGCGCCAGCAGCGGCGGAGGGGCCGACCCTGGTGAGCAGTTCTTC
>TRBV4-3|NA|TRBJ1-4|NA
CASSQDLGATNEKLFF
TGCGCCAGCAGCCAAGATCTCGGGGCAACTAATGAAAAACTGTTTTTT
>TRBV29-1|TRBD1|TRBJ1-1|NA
CSVLTGPTEAFF
TGCAGCGTTTTGACAGGGCCCACTGAAGCTTTCTTT
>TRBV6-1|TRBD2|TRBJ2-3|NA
CASSELVQTSGSNTQYF
TGTGCCAGCAGTGAATTGGTTCAGACTAGCGGTTCAAATACGCAGTATTTT
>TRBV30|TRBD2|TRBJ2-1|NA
CAWRLAGVNEQFF
TGTGCCTGGCGGCTAGCGGGGGTTAATGAGCAGTTCTTC
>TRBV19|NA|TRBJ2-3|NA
CASSTPGVRTDTQYF
TGTGCCAGTAGTACCCCCGGGGTGAGGACAGATACGCAGTATTTT
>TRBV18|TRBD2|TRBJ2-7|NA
CASSLTSGRSYEQYF
TGTGCCAGCTCACTGACTAGCGGGAGATCCTACGAGCAGTACTTC
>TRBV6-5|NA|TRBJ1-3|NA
CASSYVGSPGNTIYF
TGTGCCAGCAGTTACGTCGGTTCCCCTGGAAACACCATATATTTT
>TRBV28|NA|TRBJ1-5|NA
CASRGRYSNQPQHF
TGTGCCAGCAGGGGCCGGTATAGCAATCAGCCCCAGCATTTT
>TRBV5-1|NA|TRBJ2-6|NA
CASSFVVSGANVLTF
TGCGCCAGCAGCTTTGTCGTCTCTGGGGCCAACGTCCTGACTTTC
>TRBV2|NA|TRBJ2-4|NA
CASSESPSQNIQYF
TGTGCCAGCAGTGAAAGTCCTAGCCAAAACATTCAGTACTTC
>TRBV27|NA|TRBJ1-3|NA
CASRPLVSGNTIYF
TGTGCCAGCAGACCACTAGTCTCTGGAAACACCATATATTTT
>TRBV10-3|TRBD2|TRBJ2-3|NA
CAISEGVAGHTDTQYF
TGTGCCATCAGTGAGGGGGTAGCGGGACACACAGATACGCAGTATTTT
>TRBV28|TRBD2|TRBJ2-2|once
CASRLAGDHWELFF
TGTGCCAGCAGACTAGCGGGAGACCATTGGGAGCTGTTTTTT
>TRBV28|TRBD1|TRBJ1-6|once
CASSPDRELGSPLHF
TGTGCCAGCAGTCCCGACAGGGAGTTAGGTTCACCCCTCCACTTT
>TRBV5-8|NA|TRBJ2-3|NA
CASSLGRGIGDTQYF
TGTGCCAGCAGCTTGGGTAGGGGGATAGGAGATACGCAGTATTTT